Following are 32 T cell receptor beta chains from one sample sequenced in a study of identical twins (dated by TCRdb to 2016 to 2018). Library preparation employed 5' RACE. Sequencing was carried out with an Illumina HiSeq 2000. The raw public data were reprocessed by TCRdb itself: fastp quality trimming at Q25, MiXCR clonotype calling, in-frame beta chains only. CDR3 protein duplicates are merged, each entry listing the most common genes and DNA. The sample profile shows roughly 1.6 million distinct CDR3 sequences; roughly 35% of them were found once. The leading ten clones occupy around 0.25% of the sample. Sample: cord blood. These receptor sequences come from a newborn girl in good health.

J is TRBJ2-4 and V is TRBV19, with D possibly matching TRBD1 (5 bases). The germline gives CDR1 LNHDA, CDR2 SQIVND (reference sequence). V lost 6 bases to trimming and J lost 2 bases, with 11 bases between them. This CDR3 is built from 14 residues. The chain's CDR3 is CASSKQDPKNIQYF. CDR3 coding DNA: TGTGCCAGTAGCAAACAGGACCCCAAAAACATTCAGTACTTC.

V and J are TRBV29-1 and TRBJ2-3; 7 nucleotides match TRBD1. J was trimmed by 0 bases and V by 1 base; bases with no gene match: 7. CDR1 is SQVTM, CDR2 ANQGSEA, per germline. The CDR3 runs to 16 residues. For the CDR3, the DNA is TGCAGCGTTGAAGTGGCCAGGGGGTCTAGCACAGATACGCAGTATTTT. Protein product: CSVEVARGSSTDTQYF.

The V and J genes are TRBV18 and TRBJ1-6, with D hard to call. Germline V lookup: CDR1 KGHSH, CDR2 LQKENI. Trimming cost V 1 base and J 10 bases, with 8 bases left between them. There are 13 residues in the CDR3. The CDR3 sequence: CASSPQSSSPLHF. CDR3 DNA: TGTGCCAGCTCACCACAGTCTTCCTCACCCCTCCACTTT.

This clonotype was recorded once. The chain combines TRBV20-1 with TRBJ2-5; possibly TRBD2 for D (6 bases). Germline-derived CDR1 and CDR2 are DFQATT and SNEGSKA (reference sequence). This CDR3 spans 15 amino acids. V dropped 3 bases and J dropped 5 bases, with 19 bases sitting between them. The CDR3 region is CSARARDWVTETQYF. The CDR3 DNA is TGCAGTGCTAGGGCAAGGGACTGGGTGACGGAGACCCAGTACTTC.

This clonotype was counted many times. CDR3 nucleotide sequence: TGTGCCAGCAGCCAAGATCGTAATGAAAAACTGTTTTTT. Residues: CASSQDRNEKLFF. The V and J genes are TRBV4-2 and TRBJ1-4; D gene unclear. The CDR3 extends over 13 amino acids. CDR1 is LGHNA and CDR2 is YNFKEQ in the germline V gene. V was shortened by 0 bases and J by 4 bases, with 3 bases between the two germline ends.

This clonotype came up a few times. The genes are TRBV27 and TRBJ2-2; TRBD1 aligns across 9 bases. The junction had 3 bases not matched to a gene; V was cut back by 0 bases and J by 7 bases. Germline V CDR1 and CDR2: MNHEY, SMNVEV (reference sequence). The CDR3 runs 15 residues. The CDR3 DNA follows: TGTGCCAGCAGTTTATCGGGACAGGGAGGCGGGGAGCTGTTTTTT. Residues: CASSLSGQGGGELFF.

CDR3 DNA: TGCGCCAGCAGCCAGGGACTAGCGCTGGGAACAGATACGCAGTATTTT. Translation gives CASSQGLALGTDTQYF. V usage is TRBV5-1 and J usage is TRBJ2-3, with 10 nucleotides matching TRBD2. This CDR3 region has 16 residues. J gave up 3 bases and V 4 bases, and 8 bases lay outside the gene matches. Germline assignment: CDR1 SGHRS and CDR2 YFSETQ.

The chain is built from TRBV18 and TRBJ1-1; D perhaps matches TRBD1 (6 bases). The CDR3 covers 16 residues. Trimming stripped 4 bases from V and 1 base from J, with 16 bases between. Looked up from germline, CDR1 is KGHSH and CDR2 is LQKENI. In DNA form, the CDR3 reads TGTGCCAGCTCACTTTACAGAGGGGGGCAGAACACTGAAGCTTTCTTT. Translation gives CASSLYRGGQNTEAFF.

The CDR3 sequence is CASSLSPIGWRADTQYF. The CDR3 bases are TGTGCCAGCAGTTTATCTCCAATAGGGTGGAGAGCAGATACGCAGTATTTT. V is TRBV27 and J is TRBJ2-3, with D unclear. CDR1 and CDR2 from the germline V gene are MNHEY and SMNVEV (reference sequence). The CDR3 has 17 amino acids. Trimming took 0 bases from V and 4 from J, leaving 17 bases between them.

The rearrangement joins TRBV28 to TRBJ2-3; unclear D gene. Per germline, CDR1 MDHEN and CDR2 SYDVKM. The CDR3 is made up of 13 amino acids. Trimming removed 8 bases from V and 0 bases from J, with 9 bases in between. In nucleotides, the CDR3 is TGTGCCAGCGGGGAACGGAGCACAGATACGCAGTATTTT. Residues: CASGERSTDTQYF.

J is TRBJ1-5 and V is TRBV24-1; the D gene is possibly TRBD1 (6 bases). The germline V and J ends were trimmed by 4 bases and 6 bases, with 6 bases remaining between them. CDR1 is KGHDR, CDR2 SFDVKD, per germline. The CDR3 runs to 12 residues. In DNA, the CDR3 is TGTGCCACCAGTGACAGGGGTCAGCCCCAGCATTTT. As protein: CATSDRGQPQHF.

J is TRBJ2-5 and V is TRBV10-3; 9 bases map to TRBD1. V lost 6 bases to trimming and J lost 5 bases; unmatched junction nucleotides: 7. CDR3 length: 14 residues. Per the germline V gene, CDR1 is ENHRY and CDR2 is SYGVKD. The CDR3 nucleotides are TGTGCCATCAGAAAACAGGGGGCGGGGGAGACCCAGTACTTC. Encoded protein: CAIRKQGAGETQYF.

This rearrangement joins TRBV20-1 to TRBJ2-7; 10 positions agree with TRBD1. The J call may be wrong; the DNA end is better matched by TRBJ2-5. The germline V gene encodes CDR1 DFQATT and CDR2 SNEGSKA (reference sequence). This CDR3 contains 14 residues. Here the CDR3 DNA reads TGCAGTGCTAGACGGGACAGGGGAGAAGAGACCCAGTACTTC. It is translated as CSARRDRGEETQYF.

The chain is built from TRBV27 and TRBJ2-3, with 7 nucleotides matching TRBD2. Germline V lookup: CDR1 MNHEY, CDR2 SMNVEV (reference sequence). The trim removed 6 bases at V and 1 base at J, leaving 10 bases unmatched. The CDR3 runs to 16 residues. CDR3 in amino acids: CASRDQGGVRTDTQYF. CDR3 DNA sequence: TGTGCCAGCAGGGATCAGGGAGGGGTTCGCACAGATACGCAGTATTTT.

This clonotype was counted at least ten times. The chain combines TRBV28 with TRBJ1-2, with D possibly being TRBD1 (5 bases). CDR1 is MDHEN, CDR2 SYDVKM, per germline. The CDR3 is 14 amino acids. V was clipped by 2 bases and J by 5 bases, with 12 bases between them. This CDR3 reads CASSLGSRAYGYTF. DNA of the CDR3: TGTGCCAGCAGTTTAGGAAGCAGGGCTTATGGCTACACCTTC.

This clonotype was counted a few times. V gene TRBV27 combines with J gene TRBJ1-6, with TRBD1 identical over 9 bases. CDR1 and CDR2 (germline): MNHEY, SMNVEV (reference sequence). With V trimmed by 7 bases and J by 0 bases, 13 bases remained unmatched. CDR3 length: 19 amino acids. The CDR3 nucleotides read TGTGCCAGCACCAGATACAGGGGGCCAACTAGCTCCTATAATTCACCCCTCCACTTT. Translating gives CASTRYRGPTSSYNSPLHF.

This clonotype appeared once. One junction end does not reproduce the germline sequence, and a read error may be involved. The chain uses TRBV7-2 and TRBJ1-6; D remains unclear. CDR1 SGHTA and CDR2 FQGNSA come from the germline V gene. The CDR3 consists of 14 residues. This chain's CDR3 is CAGSLVPVYSPLHF. DNA for the CDR3: TGTGCCGGCAGTCTAGTGCCAGTCTATTCACCCCTCCACTTT. The variable domain in full, with the rest retrieved from reference TRBV7-2 and TRBJ1-6, is GAGVSQSPSNKVTEKGKDVELRCDPISGHTALYWYRQSLGQGLEFLIYFQGNSAPDKSGLPSDRFSAERTGGSVSTLTIQRTQQEDSAVYLCAGSLVPVYSPLHFGNGTRLTVT.

This clonotype occurred a few times. The chain uses TRBV21-1 and TRBJ2-1; the DNA was not compared with TRBD1, the D call given in the table. TRBV21-1 has pseudogene status. The CDR3 spans 15 residues. CDR3 DNA: TGTGCCAGCAGCAAACGCATGGGACCCTACAATGAGCAGTTCTTC. Translation gives CASSKRMGPYNEQFF.

This clonotype appeared a few times. This chain uses TRBV6-1 with TRBJ1-2; 9 nucleotides align to TRBD1. Germline V gives CDR1 MNHNS, CDR2 SASEGT. V shed 6 bases and J 5 bases; nucleotides not matched to a gene: 4. CDR3 length: 13 amino acids. This chain's CDR3 is CASRAGQGYGYTF. CDR3 DNA sequence: TGTGCCAGCAGAGCCGGACAGGGGTATGGCTACACCTTC.

The CDR3 loop is CASSPTSGGAQYNEQFF. The CDR3 nucleotides read TGTGCCAGCAGTCCCACTAGCGGGGGGGCCCAATACAATGAGCAGTTCTTC. The gene calls are TRBV4-2 and TRBJ2-1; TRBD2 matches 13 bases. This CDR3 has 17 amino acids. V dropped 6 bases and J dropped 4; count of bases not matched to a gene: 9. The germline CDR1 and CDR2 sequences are LGHNA and YNFKEQ.

This chain connects TRBV6-5 to TRBJ1-4, with unresolved D. CDR1 MNHEY and CDR2 SVGAGI come from the germline V gene. The CDR3 is 14 amino acids. Trimming removed 0 bases from V and 4 bases from J, with 6 bases in between. The CDR3: CASSYSGDNEKLFF. In nucleotides, the CDR3 is TGTGCCAGCAGTTACTCTGGGGATAATGAAAAACTGTTTTTT.

The V call is TRBV12-3 or TRBV12-4, the J call TRBJ2-1, with 10 bases fitting TRBD1. The CDR3 is 17 amino acids. The V and J ends lost 3 bases and 5 bases, in that order; junction bases with no gene match: 10. DNA of the CDR3: TGTGCCAGCAGTTTCTCGAGCGGGACAGGGGTCCACAATGAGCAGTTCTTC. Residues: CASSFSSGTGVHNEQFF.

This clonotype was found a few times. J is TRBJ1-2 and V is TRBV3-1; weak D call: TRBD1 (6 bases). Per the germline V gene, CDR1 is LGHDT and CDR2 is YNNKEL (reference sequence). CDR3 length: 12 amino acids. Trimming took off 7 bases at V and 2 bases at J, with 8 bases between the two ends. The CDR3 is CASTGQNYGYTF. CDR3 coding DNA: TGTGCCAGCACCGGACAGAACTATGGCTACACCTTC.

This clonotype was recorded a few times. This sequence joins TRBV15 and TRBJ2-5, with TRBD1 as a possible D gene (5 bases). The last part of the DNA fits TRBJ2-7 better; the J call may be wrong. This CDR3 has 15 residues. The V gene's germline CDR1 is LNHNV and CDR2 YYDKDF (reference sequence). The CDR3: CATSRDLPGWGEQYF. The CDR3, as DNA: TGTGCCACCAGCAGAGATCTCCCAGGGTGGGGCGAGCAGTACTTC.

The chain recombines TRBV5-1 with TRBJ2-7; D assignment may be TRBD1 or TRBD2 (5 bases each). The end of the DNA fits TRBJ2-1 better, so the J call may be wrong. Germline loops: CDR1 SGHRS, CDR2 YFSETQ. The CDR3 sequence is 17 residues long. CDR3: CASSRGVPSLSSYEQFF. The CDR3 DNA sequence: TGCGCCAGCAGCAGAGGGGTTCCCTCCTTGAGCTCCTACGAGCAGTTCTTC.

This clonotype was detected only a few times. V is TRBV12-3 or TRBV12-4 and J is TRBJ2-1, with D possibly matching TRBD2 (5 bases). Trimming removed 5 bases from V and 2 bases from J, with 13 bases in between. This CDR3 spans 15 amino acids. CDR3 nucleotide sequence: TGTGCCAGCAGTCGCGACTATTCCCCCTACAATGAGCAGTTCTTC. The encoded protein is CASSRDYSPYNEQFF.

V and J are TRBV7-8 and TRBJ2-7; 7 bases align to TRBD2. This CDR3 contains 14 residues. J was trimmed by 4 bases and V by 5 bases; bases with no gene match: 8. Germline CDR1 and CDR2: SGHVS and FQNEAQ. This CDR3 is CASSQREGLYEQYF. In DNA, the CDR3 is TGTGCCAGCAGCCAGCGGGAAGGGTTGTACGAGCAGTACTTC.

This clonotype was picked up a small number of times. The chain combines TRBV5-6 with TRBJ2-3; the D is unclear. Germline lookup yields CDR1 SGHDT and CDR2 YYEEEE. This CDR3 comprises 17 residues. Trimming took 0 bases from V and 1 from J, leaving 15 bases between them. The CDR3: CASSLGGVTLRTDTQYF. The CDR3 DNA reads TGTGCCAGCAGCTTGGGTGGGGTAACTTTACGCACAGATACGCAGTATTTT.

The chain combines TRBV4-1 with TRBJ2-4; 12 bases line up with TRBD2. Germline V gives CDR1 MGHRA, CDR2 YSYEKL. The CDR3 loop spans 18 amino acids. V lost 0 bases to trimming and J lost 13 bases; unmatched junction nucleotides: 16. The CDR3 DNA reads TGCGCCAGCAGCCAAGACTGGACTAGCGGGAAGGGTGAAGGTGAGCAGTACTTC. It yields the protein CASSQDWTSGKGEGEQYF.

The chain carries TRBV7-8 and TRBJ1-1; 9 bases match TRBD1. The CDR3 has 15 amino acids. With 4 bases clipped from V and 3 bases from J, the junction kept 6 bases outside the gene matches. The germline V gene has CDR1 SGHVS and CDR2 FQNEAQ. CDR3 nucleotide sequence: TGTGCCAGCAGCTCGTCCGGGACAGGGCACACTGAAGCTTTCTTT. This translates into CASSSSGTGHTEAFF.

There are a few counts of this clonotype. V is TRBV7-9 and J is TRBJ2-5; a possible D gene is TRBD2 (6 bases). CDR3 length: 14 amino acids. V was cut by 5 bases and J by 3 bases, with 13 bases left in between. Germline lookup yields CDR1 SEHNR and CDR2 FQNEAQ (reference sequence). The CDR3 loop is CASSPGLLKETQYF. Here the CDR3 DNA reads TGTGCCAGCAGCCCGGGACTTCTCAAAGAGACCCAGTACTTC.

Comment on this clonotype: Mismatch with germline at one junction end may stem from a read error. The chain joins TRBV20-1 to TRBJ1-5; D ambiguous. Germline assignment: CDR1 DFQATT and CDR2 SNEGSKA (reference sequence). The CDR3 covers 14 residues. As DNA, the CDR3 is TGCAGTGCTAGAGGGCCCTCCACCGTACAGCCCCCGCATTTT. This translates into CSARGPSTVQPPHF.